The present entry profiles one T cell receptor (beta chain) with its context. Unique molecular identifiers were in the cDNA, with template-switch universal primer binding. TCRdb re-derived calls from the 5' RACE reads in MiXCR, one entry per CDR3 protein. This sample has approximately 500,000 distinct CDR3 sequences, with about 24% found just once. These data are taken from a study of identical twins. V was cut by 6 bases and J by 1 base, with 12 bases left in between. CDR3 size: 14 residues. The sample also formed part of further work on T cells expressing NK-cell markers. That investigation notes: According to the study, TCR beta repertoires originated from sorted CD3+CD56+NKG2C+, CD3+CD56+NKG2C- and CD3+CD56-NKG2C+ T cells. The dominant NKG2C+ clonotypes represented roughly 1.0-7.5% of CD8+ T cells in several donors. Uncertainty persisted over the HCMV specificity of expanded NKG2C+ T cell clones.

The chain is built from TRBV12-3 or TRBV12-4 and TRBJ1-2; D gene uncertain. The sequenced sample consisted of CD4+ T cells sorted from blood. The TCR was taken from a woman younger than 35 in good health. As DNA, the CDR3 is TGTGCCAGCAGCCCTAATCCGAGTAACTATGGCTACACCTTC. Translating it yields CASSPNPSNYGYTF.